This T cell receptor beta chain was documented in a study of blood T cells in healthy people across ages. Overall study findings and caveats: In these data, TCR beta diversity tracked strongly with naive T cell percentage.

Germline V lookup: CDR1 LGHDT, CDR2 YNNKEL (reference sequence). The CDR3 length is 11 residues. The second PCR ran about 6 to 12 cycles with a sample-barcoded 5' primer and J-beta primers. TCRdb re-analysed the 5' RACE reads in MiXCR, keeping a single row per CDR3 protein. Of roughly 900,000 distinct CDR3 sequences detected, 25% to 35% appear once; the ten largest clones hold 17%. On this clonotype itself: Its matching antigen is unknown. A much more abundant neighbour one base away suggests this may be a read error.

Sequenced: blood. This sequence was found in a woman at least 80 years old in good health. The chain joins TRBV3-1 to TRBJ2-1; D unresolved. The CDR3 nucleotides are TGTGCCAGCAGCCAAGTGGATGAGCGGTTCTTC. Translating it yields CASSQVDERFF.